A selection of T cell receptor beta chains follows, all from one sample in a study of beta chain features in type 1 diabetes. Sequencing was performed with immunoSEQ multiplex PCR; in TCRdb, only in-frame clones are kept and a portion is missing. The sample consists of hundreds of thousands of clones, about 14% of them appearing once. Specimen: naive CD4+ T cells from blood. These receptors were collected from a man aged 18 to 30 with type 1 diabetes. The CDR3 runs from the conserved cysteine through the conserved F or W. The listing skips clone size in some rows; elsewhere it reads once, few, many or a size class.

v_call: TRBV6-1
j_call: TRBJ2-3
clone_size: few
cdr3_aa: CASSGLGVTDTQYF

v_call: TRBV5-1
j_call: TRBJ2-3
clone_size: .
cdr3_aa: CASTRGVAGGPDTQYF

v_call: TRBV4-2
j_call: TRBJ2-1
clone_size: few
cdr3_aa: CASSQVGGSYNEQFF

v_call: TRBV4-1
j_call: TRBJ1-5
clone_size: .
cdr3_aa: CASSQGVRAVGQPQHF

v_call: TRBV5-6
j_call: TRBJ2-7
clone_size: once
cdr3_aa: CASSLFETPTYEQYF

v_call: TRBV29-1
j_call: TRBJ2-3
clone_size: few
cdr3_aa: CSTTGQGGADTQYF

v_call: TRBV7-9
j_call: TRBJ2-3
clone_size: .
cdr3_aa: CASSYGTGGSTDTQYF

v_call: TRBV21-1
j_call: TRBJ1-5
clone_size: few
cdr3_aa: CASSKLGGGTENQPQHF

v_call: TRBV10-3
j_call: TRBJ2-5
clone_size: few
cdr3_aa: CAISESGTEETQYF

v_call: TRBV7-9
j_call: TRBJ2-7
clone_size: .
cdr3_aa: CASSLGRAVSYEQYF

v_call: TRBV20-1
j_call: TRBJ2-7
clone_size: .
cdr3_aa: CSATMIYEQYF

v_call: TRBV4-1
j_call: TRBJ2-1
clone_size: .
cdr3_aa: CASRSLAGQRYNEQFF

v_call: TRBV30
j_call: TRBJ2-1
clone_size: few
cdr3_aa: CASGDRYNEQFF

v_call: TRBV4-2
j_call: TRBJ2-6
clone_size: .
cdr3_aa: CASSQPSGSGANVLTF

v_call: TRBV30
j_call: TRBJ2-3
clone_size: few
cdr3_aa: CAWNPTGKNTQYF

v_call: TRBV11-2
j_call: TRBJ1-1
clone_size: few
cdr3_aa: CASSRQGNTEAFF

v_call: TRBV2
j_call: TRBJ1-2
clone_size: few
cdr3_aa: CASSEASRNYGYTF

v_call: TRBV7-2
j_call: TRBJ2-5
clone_size: .
cdr3_aa: CASSLAVGRTETQYF

v_call: TRBV6-5
j_call: TRBJ2-7
clone_size: .
cdr3_aa: CASSYSMVTTYEQYF

v_call: TRBV29-1
j_call: TRBJ2-2
clone_size: .
cdr3_aa: CSGEVPSGAPRYTGELFF

v_call: TRBV30
j_call: TRBJ1-1
clone_size: .
cdr3_aa: CAWSEGPKDTEAFF

v_call: TRBV6-6
j_call: TRBJ2-7
clone_size: few
cdr3_aa: CASNLQEGTYEQYF

v_call: TRBV18
j_call: TRBJ2-7
clone_size: few
cdr3_aa: CASSLGQEDEQYF

v_call: TRBV27
j_call: TRBJ2-6
clone_size: .
cdr3_aa: CASSLKPAGANVLTF